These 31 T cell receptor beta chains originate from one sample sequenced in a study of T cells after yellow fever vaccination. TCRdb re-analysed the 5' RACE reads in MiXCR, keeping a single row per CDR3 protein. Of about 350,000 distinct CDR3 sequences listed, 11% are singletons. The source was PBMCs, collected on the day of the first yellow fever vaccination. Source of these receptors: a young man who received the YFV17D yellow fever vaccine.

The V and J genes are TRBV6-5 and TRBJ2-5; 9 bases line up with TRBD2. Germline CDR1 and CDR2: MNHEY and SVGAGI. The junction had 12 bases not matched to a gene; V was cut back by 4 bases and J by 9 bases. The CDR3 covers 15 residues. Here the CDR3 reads CASSSRTSAELAQYF. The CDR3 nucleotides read TGTGCCAGCAGTTCCCGGACTAGCGCGGAATTGGCCCAGTACTTC.

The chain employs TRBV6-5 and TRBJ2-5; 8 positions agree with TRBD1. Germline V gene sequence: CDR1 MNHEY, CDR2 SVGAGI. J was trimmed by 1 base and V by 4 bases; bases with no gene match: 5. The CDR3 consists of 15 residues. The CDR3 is CASSSGTGPQETQYF. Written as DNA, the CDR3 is TGTGCCAGCAGTTCCGGGACAGGCCCCCAAGAGACCCAGTACTTC.

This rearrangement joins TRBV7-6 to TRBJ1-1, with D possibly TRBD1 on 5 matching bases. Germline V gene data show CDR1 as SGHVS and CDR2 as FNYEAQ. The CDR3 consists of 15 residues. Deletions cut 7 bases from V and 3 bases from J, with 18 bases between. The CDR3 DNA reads TGTGCCAGCACCCCGGGGGAGGTGGGGTACACTGAAGCTTTCTTT. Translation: CASTPGEVGYTEAFF.

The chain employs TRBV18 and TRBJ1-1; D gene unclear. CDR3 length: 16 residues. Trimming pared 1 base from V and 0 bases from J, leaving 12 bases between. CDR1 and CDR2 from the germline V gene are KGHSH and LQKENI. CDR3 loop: CASSPRGIRLNTEAFF. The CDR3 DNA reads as TGTGCCAGCTCACCACGGGGAATCCGCCTGAACACTGAAGCTTTCTTT.

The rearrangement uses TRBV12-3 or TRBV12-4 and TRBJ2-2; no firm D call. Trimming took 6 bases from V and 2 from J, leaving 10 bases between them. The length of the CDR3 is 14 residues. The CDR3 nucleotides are TGTGCCAGCAGGGGAAGTATTAACACCGGGGAGCTGTTTTTT. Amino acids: CASRGSINTGELFF.

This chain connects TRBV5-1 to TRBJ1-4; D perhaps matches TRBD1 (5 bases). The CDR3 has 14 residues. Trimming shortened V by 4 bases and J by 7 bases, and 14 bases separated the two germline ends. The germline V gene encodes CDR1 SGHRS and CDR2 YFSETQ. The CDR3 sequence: CASSLSSGTEKLFF. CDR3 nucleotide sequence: TGCGCCAGCAGCCTTTCTTCAGGGACTGAAAAACTGTTTTTT.

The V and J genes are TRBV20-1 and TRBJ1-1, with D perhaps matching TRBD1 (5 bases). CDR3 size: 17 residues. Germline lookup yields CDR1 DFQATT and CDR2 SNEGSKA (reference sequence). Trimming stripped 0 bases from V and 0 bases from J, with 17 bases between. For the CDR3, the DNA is TGCAGTGCTAGAGATCTCAGGGAGGGGAACATGAACACTGAAGCTTTCTTT. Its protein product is CSARDLREGNMNTEAFF.

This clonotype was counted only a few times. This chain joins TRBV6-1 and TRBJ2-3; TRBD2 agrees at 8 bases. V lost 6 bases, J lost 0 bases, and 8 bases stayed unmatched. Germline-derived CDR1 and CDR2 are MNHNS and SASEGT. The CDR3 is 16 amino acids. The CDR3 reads CASSLLAGSSTDTQYF. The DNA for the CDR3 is TGTGCCAGCAGCTTGTTAGCGGGATCTAGCACAGATACGCAGTATTTT.

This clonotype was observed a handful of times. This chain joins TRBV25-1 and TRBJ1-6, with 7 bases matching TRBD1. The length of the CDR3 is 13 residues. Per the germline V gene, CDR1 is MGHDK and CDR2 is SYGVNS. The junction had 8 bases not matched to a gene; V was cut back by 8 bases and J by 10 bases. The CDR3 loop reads CASSKTGLSPLHF. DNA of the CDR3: TGTGCCAGCTCAAAGACAGGGTTATCACCCCTCCACTTT.

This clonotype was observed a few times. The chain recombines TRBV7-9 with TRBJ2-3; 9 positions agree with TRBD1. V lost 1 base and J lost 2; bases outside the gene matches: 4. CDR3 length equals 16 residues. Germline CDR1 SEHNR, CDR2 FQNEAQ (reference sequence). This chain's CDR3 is CASSLGTGAATDTQYF. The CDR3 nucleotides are TGTGCCAGCAGCTTAGGGACAGGGGCCGCCACAGATACGCAGTATTTT. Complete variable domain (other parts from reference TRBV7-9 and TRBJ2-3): DTGVSQNPRHKITKRGQNVTFRCDPISEHNRLYWYRQTLGQGPEFLTYFQNEAQLEKSRLLSDRFSAERPKGSFSTLEIQRTEQGDSAMYLCASSLGTGAATDTQYFGPGTRLTVL.

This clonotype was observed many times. Written as DNA, the CDR3 is TGTGCCAGCAGCCCGACAGTTACCGGAAAACTGTTTTTT. Its protein product is CASSPTVTGKLFF. The chain joins TRBV14 to TRBJ1-4; TRBD1 is a possible D gene (5 bases). Germline V gene data show CDR1 as SGHDN and CDR2 as FVKESK. Trimming took 4 bases from V and 10 from J, leaving 13 bases between them. The CDR3 consists of 13 residues.

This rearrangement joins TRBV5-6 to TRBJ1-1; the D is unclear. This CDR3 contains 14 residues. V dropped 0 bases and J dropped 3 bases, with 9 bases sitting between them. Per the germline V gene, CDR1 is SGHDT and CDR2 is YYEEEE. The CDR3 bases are TGTGCCAGCAGCTTGGCCCCGGGATACACTGAAGCTTTCTTT. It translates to CASSLAPGYTEAFF.

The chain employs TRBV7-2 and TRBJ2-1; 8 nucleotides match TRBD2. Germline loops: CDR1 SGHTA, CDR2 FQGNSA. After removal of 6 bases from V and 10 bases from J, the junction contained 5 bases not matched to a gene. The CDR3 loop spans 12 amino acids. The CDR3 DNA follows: TGTGCCAGCAGTCGGGCGGGGGGAGAGCAGTTCTTC. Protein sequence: CASSRAGGEQFF.

CDR3 region: CSVEGGLRDEKLFF. The CDR3 coding sequence is TGCAGCGTTGAAGGGGGACTCCGAGATGAAAAACTGTTTTTT. The rearrangement uses TRBV29-1 and TRBJ1-4; D is perhaps TRBD1 (5 bases). Germline-derived CDR1 and CDR2 are SQVTM and ANQGSEA. CDR3 size: 14 residues. Deletions cut 1 base from V and 6 bases from J, with 12 bases between.

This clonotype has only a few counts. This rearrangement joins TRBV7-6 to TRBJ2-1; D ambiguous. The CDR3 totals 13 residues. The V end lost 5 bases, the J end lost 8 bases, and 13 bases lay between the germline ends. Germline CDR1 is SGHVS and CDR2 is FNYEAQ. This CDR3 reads CASSPGPWDEQFF. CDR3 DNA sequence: TGTGCCAGCAGCCCAGGACCATGGGATGAGCAGTTCTTC.

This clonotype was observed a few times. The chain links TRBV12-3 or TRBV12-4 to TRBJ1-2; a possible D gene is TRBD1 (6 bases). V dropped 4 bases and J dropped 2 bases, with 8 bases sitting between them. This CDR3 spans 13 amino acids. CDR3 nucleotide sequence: TGTGCCAGCAGTTACAGGGAAAACTATGGCTACACCTTC. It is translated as CASSYRENYGYTF.

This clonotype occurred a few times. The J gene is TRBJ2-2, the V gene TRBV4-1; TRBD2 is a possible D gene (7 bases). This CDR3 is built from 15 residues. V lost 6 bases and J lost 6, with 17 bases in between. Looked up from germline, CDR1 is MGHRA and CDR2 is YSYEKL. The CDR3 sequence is CASSRGRGAAGELFF. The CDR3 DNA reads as TGCGCCAGCAGTCGGGGTCGGGGGGCGGCCGGGGAGCTGTTTTTT.

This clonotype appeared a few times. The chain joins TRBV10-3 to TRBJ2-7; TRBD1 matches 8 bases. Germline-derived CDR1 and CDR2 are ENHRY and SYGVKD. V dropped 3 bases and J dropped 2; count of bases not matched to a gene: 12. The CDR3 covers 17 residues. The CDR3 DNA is TGTGCCATCAGTGATCCGGACAGGGTTTTAATCCCCTACGAGCAGTACTTC. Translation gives CAISDPDRVLIPYEQYF.

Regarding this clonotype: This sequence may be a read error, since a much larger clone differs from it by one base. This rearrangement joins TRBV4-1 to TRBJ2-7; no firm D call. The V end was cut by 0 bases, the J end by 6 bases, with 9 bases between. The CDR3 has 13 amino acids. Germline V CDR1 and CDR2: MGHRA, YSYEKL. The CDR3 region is CASSQDRTCEQYF. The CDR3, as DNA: TGCGCCAGCAGCCAAGACCGTACCTGCGAGCAGTACTTC.

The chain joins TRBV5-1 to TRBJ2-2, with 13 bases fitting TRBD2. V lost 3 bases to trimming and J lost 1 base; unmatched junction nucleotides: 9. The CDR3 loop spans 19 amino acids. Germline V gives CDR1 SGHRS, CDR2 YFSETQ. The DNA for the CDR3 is TGCGCCAGCAGCTCTAGGACTAGCGGGGGCCCCCTGAACACCGGGGAGCTGTTTTTT. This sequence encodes CASSSRTSGGPLNTGELFF.

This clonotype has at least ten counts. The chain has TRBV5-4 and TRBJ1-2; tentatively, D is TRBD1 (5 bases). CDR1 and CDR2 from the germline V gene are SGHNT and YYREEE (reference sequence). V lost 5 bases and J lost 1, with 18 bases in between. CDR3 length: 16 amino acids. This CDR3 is CASRIGTGAVNYGYTF. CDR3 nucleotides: TGTGCCAGCAGGATTGGGACGGGAGCTGTTAACTATGGCTACACCTTC. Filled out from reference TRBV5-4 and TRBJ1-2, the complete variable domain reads ETGVTQSPTHLIKTRGQQVTLRCSSQSGHNTVSWYQQALGQGPQFIFQYYREEENGRGNFPPRFSGLQFPNYSSELNVNALELDDSALYLCASRIGTGAVNYGYTFGSGTRLTVV.

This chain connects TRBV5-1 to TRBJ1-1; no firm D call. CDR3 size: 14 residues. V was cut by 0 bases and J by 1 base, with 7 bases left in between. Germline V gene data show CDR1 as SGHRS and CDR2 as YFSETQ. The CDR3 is CASSLASTNTEAFF. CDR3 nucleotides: TGCGCCAGCAGCTTGGCCTCAACGAACACTGAAGCTTTCTTT.

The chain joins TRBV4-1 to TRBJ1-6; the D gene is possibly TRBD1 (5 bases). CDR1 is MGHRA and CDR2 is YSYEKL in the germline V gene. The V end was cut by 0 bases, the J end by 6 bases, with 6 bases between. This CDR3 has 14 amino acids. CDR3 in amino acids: CASSQEQANSPLHF. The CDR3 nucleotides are TGCGCCAGCAGCCAAGAACAGGCTAATTCACCCCTCCACTTT.

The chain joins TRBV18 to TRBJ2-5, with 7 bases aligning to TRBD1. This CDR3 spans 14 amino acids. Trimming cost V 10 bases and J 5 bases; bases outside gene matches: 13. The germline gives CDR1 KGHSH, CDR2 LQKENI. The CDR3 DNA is TGTGCCACCTGGGACAGCAAAAGCCGGGAGACCCAGTACTTC. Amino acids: CATWDSKSRETQYF.

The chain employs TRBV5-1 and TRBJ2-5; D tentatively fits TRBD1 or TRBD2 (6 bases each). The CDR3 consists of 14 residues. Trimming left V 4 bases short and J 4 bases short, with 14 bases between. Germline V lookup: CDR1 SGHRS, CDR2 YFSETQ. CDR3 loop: CASSPNGGRETQYF. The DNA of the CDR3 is TGCGCCAGCAGCCCAAACGGGGGCCGAGAGACCCAGTACTTC.

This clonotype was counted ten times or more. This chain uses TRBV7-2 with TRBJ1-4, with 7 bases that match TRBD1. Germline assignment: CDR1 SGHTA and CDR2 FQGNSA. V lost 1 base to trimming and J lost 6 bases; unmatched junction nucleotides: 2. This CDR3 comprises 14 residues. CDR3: CASSLDGTDEKLFF. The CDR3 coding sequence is TGTGCCAGCAGCTTAGACGGGACAGATGAAAAACTGTTTTTT.

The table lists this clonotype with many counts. The DNA for the CDR3 is TGTGCCAGCAGCCTAAGATCTTACAATGAGCAGTTCTTC. The encoded protein is CASSLRSYNEQFF. The chain carries TRBV14 and TRBJ2-1; D is undetermined. With 4 bases removed from V and 4 bases from J, the gap between germline ends came to 8 bases. The CDR3 covers 13 residues. CDR1 and CDR2 (germline): SGHDN, FVKESK.

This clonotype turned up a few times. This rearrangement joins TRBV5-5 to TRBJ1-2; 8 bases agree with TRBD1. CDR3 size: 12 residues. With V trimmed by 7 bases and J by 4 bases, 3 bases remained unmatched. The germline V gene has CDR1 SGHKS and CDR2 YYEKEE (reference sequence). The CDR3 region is CASEDRAYGYTF. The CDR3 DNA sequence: TGTGCCAGCGAGGACAGGGCCTATGGCTACACCTTC. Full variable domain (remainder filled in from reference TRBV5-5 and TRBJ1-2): DAGVTQSPTHLIKTRGQQVTLRCSPISGHKSVSWYQQVLGQGPQFIFQYYEKEERGRGNFPDRFSARQFPNYSSELNVNALLLGDSALYLCASEDRAYGYTFGSGTRLTVV.

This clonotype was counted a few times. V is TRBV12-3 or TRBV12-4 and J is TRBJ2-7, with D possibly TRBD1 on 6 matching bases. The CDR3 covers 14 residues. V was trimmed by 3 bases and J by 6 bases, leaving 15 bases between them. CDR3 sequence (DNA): TGTGCCAGCAGTTTGTGGGGGCCGGAAACCGAGCAGTACTTC. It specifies CASSLWGPETEQYF.

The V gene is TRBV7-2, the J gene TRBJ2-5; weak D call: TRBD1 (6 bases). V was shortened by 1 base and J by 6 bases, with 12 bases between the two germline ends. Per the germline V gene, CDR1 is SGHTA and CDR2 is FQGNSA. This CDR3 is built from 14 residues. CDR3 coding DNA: TGTGCCAGCAGCTTAGTTGGGGGCCTGAAGACCCAGTACTTC. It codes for CASSLVGGLKTQYF.

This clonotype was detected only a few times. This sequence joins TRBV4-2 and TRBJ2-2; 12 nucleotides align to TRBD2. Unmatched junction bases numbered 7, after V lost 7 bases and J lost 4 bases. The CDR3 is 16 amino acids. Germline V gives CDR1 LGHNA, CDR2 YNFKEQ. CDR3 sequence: CASTRLAGEGTGELFF. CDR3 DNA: TGTGCCAGCACCCGACTAGCGGGGGAGGGCACCGGGGAGCTGTTTTTT.